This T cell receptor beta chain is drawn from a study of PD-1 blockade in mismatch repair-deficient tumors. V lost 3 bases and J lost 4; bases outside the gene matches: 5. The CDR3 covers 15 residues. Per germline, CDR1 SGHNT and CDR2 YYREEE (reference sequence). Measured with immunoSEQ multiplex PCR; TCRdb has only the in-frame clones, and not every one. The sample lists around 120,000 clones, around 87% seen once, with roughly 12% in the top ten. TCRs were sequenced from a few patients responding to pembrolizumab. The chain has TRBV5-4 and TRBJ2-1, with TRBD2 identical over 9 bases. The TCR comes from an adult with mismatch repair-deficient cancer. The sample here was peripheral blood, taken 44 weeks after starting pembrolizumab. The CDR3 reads CASSSRLAEYNEQFF. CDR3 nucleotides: TGTGCCAGCAGCTCGAGACTAGCGGAATACAATGAGCAGTTCTTC.